The present T cell receptor beta chain was sequenced within a study of regulatory T cells in long-lasting Graves disease. Study-wide findings and caveats: Thyroid tissue went unexamined; only peripheral blood was analyzed.

At least ten counts were recorded for this clonotype. Its antigen is as yet unknown. TCR beta libraries were built with iRepertoire HTBI primers and Arm-PCR of CDR3 regions. MiXCR was run by TCRdb on the multiplex PCR reads, yielding one entry per CDR3 protein. This table holds approximately 300,000 distinct CDR3 sequences, 18% found once. Per the germline V gene, CDR1 is SGHTA and CDR2 is FQGNSA. V was shortened by 4 bases and J by 8 bases, with 11 bases between the two germline ends. CDR3 length: 12 amino acids. The time point denotes: newly diagnosed GD, antithyroid drugs for less than 3 months. PBMC RNA served as the TCR library source.

The V and J genes are TRBV7-2 and TRBJ1-2; D gene ambiguous. This sequence was found in a female donor with Graves disease. The input for sequencing was peripheral blood mononuclear cells (PBMCs), taken at new diagnosis, from a patient treated with antithyroid drugs. The DNA of the CDR3 is TGTGCCAGCAGCTCGGCAGGTAGAGGCTACACCTTC. This codes for CASSSAGRGYTF.